What follows describes a single T cell receptor beta chain. Its antigen is unknown. No much larger clonotype is one base removed from it; base qualities were not supplied. This entry belongs to a study of OX40 agonist ivuxolimab in advanced cancers. The study in broad terms: Ivuxolimab, which targeted the costimulatory receptor OX40 (CD134), was an agonistic, fully human IgG2 monoclonal antibody. Peripheral TCRbeta sequencing aimed to test whether ivuxolimab altered TCR sequence diversity and caused clonal T-cell expansion. Of the approximately 54 patients in dose escalation, about 20 had hepatocellular carcinoma, some 15 had melanoma, 9 had renal cell carcinoma and 9 had head and neck cancer. Partial responses occurred in three dose-escalation patients, of whom one had hepatocellular carcinoma and two had cutaneous melanoma. The paper describes the monotherapy dose-escalation part (N of about 52 patients) of the phase I trial of ivuxolimab. Intravenous ivuxolimab was administered to patients every 2 weeks at six dose levels: 0.01, 0.1, 0.3, 1.5, 3 and 10 mg/kg. In the dose-escalation cohort, approximately 82% of patients were male, and the mean age was around 65 years with a range of roughly 23 to 90. Patients were allowed to have had prior anti-PD-1, anti-PD-L1 or anti-CTLA-4 therapy, and around two fifths of the dose-escalation patients had been treated with checkpoint inhibitors.

The study at large found these results: The antigen specificity of the clonally expanded peripheral T cells was not determined. At doses of 0.1 to 3.0 mg/kg, clonal expansion of both CD4+ and CD8+ T cells in blood was seen between baseline and week 6. Low levels of normalized T-cell clonal expansion were also seen in some patients who did not respond. After ivuxolimab, more expanded clones were found on average in CD8+ T cells than in CD4+ T cells. Partial responders in the 0.1-3.0 mg/kg groups had among the lowest normalized peripheral clonal expansion, especially among CD8+ T cells.

For sequencing of the TCRbeta CDR3 region, genomic DNA was extracted from the sorted cells. The immunoSEQ Assay was used to sequence the TCRbeta CDR3 regions. Here the immuneACCESS table is served through TCRdb, limited to in-frame sequences with V and J called. Missing clones are a known gap in these copies; in checked studies unresolved V genes cover under half, and the rest lacks a known reason. The sample yields 50,000 to 55,000 clones; 70% to 90% were counted once. Approximately 1.5% of the sample comes from the top ten. The trial excluded patients who had a history of autoimmune disease or were on systemic immunosuppression. Peripheral blood for TCR sequencing was collected from all dose cohorts at baseline, on cycle 4 day 1, and on cycle 7 day 1. Samples came from an open-label, multicenter, first-in-human phase I dose-escalation trial of ivuxolimab. The trial enrolled adults with locally advanced or metastatic head and neck squamous cell, hepatocellular, melanoma or renal cell carcinoma. Before TCR sequencing, CD4+ T cells and CD8+ T cells from peripheral blood were sorted into separate populations.

Via the germline V gene (reference sequence), CDR1 is DFQATT and CDR2 SNEGSKA. Trimming at the junction amounts to 6 bases on V and 3 bases on J, and the germline ends lie 9 bases apart. The CDR3 goes from the cysteine to the phenylalanine over 11 residues. Left in the record is the CDR3 DNA by itself, 33 bases read in frame from the first base. The TCR comes from an adult with an advanced solid tumor such as melanoma, head and neck, liver or kidney cancer. This chain is built from TRBV20-1 and TRBJ2-7; the D gene is perhaps TRBD1, on 5 matching bases. The specimen comprised CD4+ or CD8+ T cells sorted from blood, sampled in a trial of the OX40 agonist ivuxolimab. The nucleotide sequence is TGCAGTGCCCCAGACAGCTACGAGCAGTACTTC. This encodes CSAPDSYEQYF.